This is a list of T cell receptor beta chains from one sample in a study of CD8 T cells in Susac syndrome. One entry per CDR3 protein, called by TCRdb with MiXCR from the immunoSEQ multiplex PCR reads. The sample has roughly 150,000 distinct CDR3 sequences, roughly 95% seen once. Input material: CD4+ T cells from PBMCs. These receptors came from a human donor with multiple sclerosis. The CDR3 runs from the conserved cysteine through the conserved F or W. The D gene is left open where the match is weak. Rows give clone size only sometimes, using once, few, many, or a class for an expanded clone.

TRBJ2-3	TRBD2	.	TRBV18	CASSPPASGGRGTDTQYF	TGTGCCAGCTCACCACCGGCTAGCGGGGGGCGTGGCACAGATACGCAGTATTTT
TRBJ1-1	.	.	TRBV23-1	CASSSETDSEREAFF	TGCGCCAGCAGTTCGGAAACAGACTCTGAACGGGAAGCTTTCTTT
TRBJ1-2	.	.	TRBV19	CASTRQASNYGYTF	TGTGCCAGTACCCGACAGGCCTCTAACTATGGCTACACCTTC
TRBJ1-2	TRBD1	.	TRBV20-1	CSALATGGGGYTF	TGCAGTGCTCTAGCCACAGGGGGCGGTGGCTACACCTTC
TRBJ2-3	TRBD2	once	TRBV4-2	CASSQESTGTSGSVTDTQYF	TGTGCCAGCAGCCAAGAGAGCACCGGGACTAGCGGGAGTGTGACAGATACGCAGTATTTT
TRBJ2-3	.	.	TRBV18	CASSRQTGGRADTQYF	TGTGCCAGCTCACGGCAGACCGGAGGTCGTGCAGATACGCAGTATTTT
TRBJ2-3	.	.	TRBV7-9	CASSHDGLITDTQYF	TGTGCCAGCAGCCATGATGGACTAATCACAGATACGCAGTATTTT
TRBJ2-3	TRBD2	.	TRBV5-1	CASSLGTSGSNTQYF	TGCGCCAGCAGCTTAGGGACTAGCGGGAGTAATACGCAGTATTTT
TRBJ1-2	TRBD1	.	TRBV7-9	CASSPGTGVARYTF	TGTGCCAGCAGCCCCGGGACAGGGGTAGCTCGCTACACCTTC
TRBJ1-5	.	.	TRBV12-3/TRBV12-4	CASSLDGPAAQHF	TGTGCCAGCAGTCTCGACGGTCCGGCGGCCCAGCATTTT
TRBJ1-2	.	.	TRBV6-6	CASSSTADGRGYGYTF	TGTGCCAGCAGTTCCACCGCCGACGGGCGGGGCTATGGCTACACCTTC
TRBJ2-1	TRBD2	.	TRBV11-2	CASSLVKASGLQNRQFF	TGTGCCAGCAGCTTAGTTAAGGCTAGCGGGCTTCAGAATCGGCAGTTCTTC
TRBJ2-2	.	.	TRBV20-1	CSARDKVGELFF	TGCAGTGCTAGAGATAAAGTCGGGGAGCTGTTTTTT
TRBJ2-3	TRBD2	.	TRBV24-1	CATSDYGGGPTDTQYF	TGTGCCACCAGTGATTACGGGGGAGGGCCCACAGATACGCAGTATTTT
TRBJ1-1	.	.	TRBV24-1	CATRDGAGNTEAFF	TGTGCCACCAGGGACGGAGCTGGGAACACTGAAGCTTTCTTT
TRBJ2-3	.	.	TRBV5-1	CASSLNWRADTQYF	TGCGCCAGCAGCTTGAACTGGCGCGCAGATACGCAGTATTTT
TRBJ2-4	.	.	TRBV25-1	CASSPRTVSSQYF	TGTGCCAGTTCGCCCAGGACAGTGTCTTCTCAGTACTTC
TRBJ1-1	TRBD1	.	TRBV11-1	CASSSIWDRGGQAFF	TGTGCCAGCAGCTCGATATGGGACAGGGGCGGCCAAGCTTTCTTT
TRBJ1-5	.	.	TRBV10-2	CASSETSNQPQHF	TGCGCCAGCAGTGAGACTAGCAATCAGCCCCAGCATTTT
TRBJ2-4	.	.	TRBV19	CASSRAPAWDIQYF	TGTGCCAGTAGTAGGGCACCGGCTTGGGACATTCAGTACTTC
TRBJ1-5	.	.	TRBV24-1	CATSDRGGRKGRNQPQHF	TGTGCCACCAGTGATCGGGGGGGTCGGAAGGGTCGCAATCAGCCCCAGCATTTT
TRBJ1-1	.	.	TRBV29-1	CSTGYGTEAFF	TGCAGCACAGGGTATGGAACTGAAGCTTTCTTT
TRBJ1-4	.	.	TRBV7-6	CASTLGQGNEKLFF	TGTGCCAGCACCTTGGGGCAGGGGAATGAAAAACTGTTTTTT
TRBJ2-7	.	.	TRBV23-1	CASSQSHRPNEQYF	TGCGCCAGCAGTCAATCTCACCGGCCGAACGAGCAGTACTTC
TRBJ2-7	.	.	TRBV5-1	CASSDLYEQYF	TGCGCCAGCAGCGACCTCTACGAGCAGTACTTC
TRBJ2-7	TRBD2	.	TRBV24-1	CATSDAGAGAYEQYF	TGTGCCACCAGTGACGCGGGAGCGGGAGCGTACGAGCAGTACTTC
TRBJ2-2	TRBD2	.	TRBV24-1	CATSDLGSGRALTGELFF	TGTGCCACCAGTGATTTAGGATCGGGGAGGGCCTTGACCGGGGAGCTGTTTTTT
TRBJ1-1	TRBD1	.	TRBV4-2	CASSQDVTGGVATEAFF	TGTGCCAGCAGCCAAGATGTAACAGGGGGCGTCGCCACTGAAGCTTTCTTT
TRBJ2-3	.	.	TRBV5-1	CASSLGGAPNTDTQYF	TGCGCCAGCAGCTTGGGAGGGGCCCCAAACACAGATACGCAGTATTTT
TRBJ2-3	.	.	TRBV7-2	CASKETSSTDTQYF	TGTGCCAGCAAAGAGACCTCTAGCACAGATACGCAGTATTTT
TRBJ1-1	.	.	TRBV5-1	CASSLGGEGTEAFF	TGCGCCAGCAGCTTGGGAGGGGAGGGCACTGAAGCTTTCTTT
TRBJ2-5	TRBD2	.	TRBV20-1	CSASLAGGGQETQYF	TGCAGTGCTAGTCTCGCGGGAGGGGGTCAAGAGACCCAGTACTTC
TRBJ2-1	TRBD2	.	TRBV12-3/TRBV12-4	CASSPGTSGNHEQFF	TGTGCCAGCAGTCCAGGGACTAGCGGGAACCATGAGCAGTTCTTC
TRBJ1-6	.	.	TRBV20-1	CSAARGPNSPLHF	TGCAGTGCTGCCAGGGGCCCAAATTCACCCCTCCACTTT
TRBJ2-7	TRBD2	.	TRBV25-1	CASSRTSGSNEQYF	TGTGCCAGCAGTCGGACTAGCGGGAGTAACGAGCAGTACTTC
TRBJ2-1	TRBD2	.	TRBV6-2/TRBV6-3	CASSQLREGRNEQFF	TGTGCCAGCAGCCAACTTCGGGAGGGCCGCAATGAGCAGTTCTTC
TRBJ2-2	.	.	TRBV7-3	CASSLTRDGGELFF	TGTGCCAGCAGCTTAACGCGGGATGGCGGGGAGCTGTTTTTT
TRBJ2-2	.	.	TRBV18	CASSPGVLNTGELFF	TGTGCCAGCTCACCAGGTGTCCTGAACACCGGGGAGCTGTTTTTT
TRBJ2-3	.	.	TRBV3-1	CASAVQGNTQYF	TGTGCCAGCGCAGTCCAGGGGAATACGCAGTATTTT
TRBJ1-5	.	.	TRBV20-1	CRDGTVFNQPQHF	TGCAGGGATGGGACGGTTTTTAATCAGCCCCAGCATTTT
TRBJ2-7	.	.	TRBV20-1	CSATKEHNSQGQYF	TGCAGTGCTACGAAAGAACATAATTCCCAGGGGCAGTACTTC
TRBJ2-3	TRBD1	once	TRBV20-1	CSARDPTGFTDTQYF	TGCAGTGCTAGAGACCCGACAGGGTTTACCGATACGCAGTATTTT
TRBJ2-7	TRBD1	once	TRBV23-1	CASSQWTGGTYEQYF	TGCGCCAGCAGTCAATGGACAGGGGGGACCTACGAGCAGTACTTC
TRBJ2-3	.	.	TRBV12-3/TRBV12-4	CASSSGVTRSYTQYF	TGTGCCAGCAGTTCAGGGGTGACTCGCAGTTATACGCAGTATTTT
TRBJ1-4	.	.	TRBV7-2	CASSRGSKNEKLFF	TGTGCCAGCAGCCGGGGATCAAAAAATGAAAAACTGTTTTTT
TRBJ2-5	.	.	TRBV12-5	CASGTDREETQYF	TGTGCTAGTGGTACGGACAGAGAAGAGACCCAGTACTTC
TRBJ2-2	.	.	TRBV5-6	CASSPRRPTGELFF	TGTGCCAGCAGCCCAAGAAGACCCACCGGGGAGCTGTTTTTT
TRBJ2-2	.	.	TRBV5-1	CASSLGQGNRELFF	TGCGCCAGCAGCTTGGGGCAGGGAAACCGGGAGCTGTTTTTT
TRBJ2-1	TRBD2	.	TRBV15	CATSRSTSGNNEQFF	TGTGCCACCAGCAGGTCGACTAGCGGTAACAATGAGCAGTTCTTC
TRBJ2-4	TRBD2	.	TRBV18	CASSPRSGGAKNIQYF	TGTGCCAGCTCACCACGGTCGGGAGGAGCCAAAAACATTCAGTACTTC
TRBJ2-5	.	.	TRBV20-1	CSAPNTDQETQYF	TGCAGTGCCCCCAATACCGACCAAGAGACCCAGTACTTC
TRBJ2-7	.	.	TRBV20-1	CSATGWANPYEQYF	TGCAGTGCTACCGGGTGGGCGAACCCCTACGAGCAGTACTTC
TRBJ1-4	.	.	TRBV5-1	CASSLGSFGGNEKLFF	TGCGCCAGCAGCTTGGGTTCCTTTGGGGGTAATGAAAAACTGTTTTTT
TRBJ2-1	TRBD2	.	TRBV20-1	CSANQGMGLAGVNEQFF	TGCAGTGCTAACCAAGGGATGGGACTAGCGGGAGTGAATGAGCAGTTCTTC
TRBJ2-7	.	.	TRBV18	CASGPDGYEQYF	TGTGCCAGCGGACCGGACGGGTACGAGCAGTACTTC